This T cell receptor beta chain was obtained from a study of blood T cell repertoires in COVID-19. Study-level background: COVID-19 samples collected from the United States, Italy and Spain covered acute and convalescent phases.

The germline gives CDR1 SQVTM, CDR2 ANQGSEA. The CDR3 runs to 13 residues. V shed 7 bases and J 6 bases; nucleotides not matched to a gene: 9. Seattle-derived patients entered the study during active infection and were followed longitudinally. In the original workflow: Nucleated cell counts were estimated from reference gene primer amplification. Libraries were prepared by immunoSEQ multiplex PCR; TCRdb keeps only in-frame clonotypes and omits some of them. V and J calls and clone size are copied from that table; D and trimming were computed from the DNA. The sample has fewer than 250,000 clones, around four fifths seen once.

Sequencing input: peripheral blood. The sequence derives from a woman aged 80 or older with COVID-19, enrolled during active disease. This chain links TRBV29-1 with TRBJ1-3; 7 bases fit TRBD1. DNA for the CDR3: TGCAGCGCAACCCGACAGGGAGTAAACACCATATATTTT. This encodes CSATRQGVNTIYF. Looking up the rest from reference TRBV29-1 and TRBJ1-3 gives the full variable domain: SAVISQKPSRDICQRGTSLTIQCQVDSQVTMMFWYRQQPGQSLTLIATANQGSEATYESGFVIDKFPISRPNLTFSTLTVSNMSPEDSSIYLCSATRQGVNTIYFGEGSWLTVV.